This T cell receptor beta chain was found in a study of human T cells and chemical hapten exposure. Study as a whole: The variation in per-sample TCR yields arose mainly from small differences in pooled library volumes. General study results and limits: Following DPC sensitization, TCRs present above 1 in 1000 frequency showed no change.

V lost 0 bases, J lost 6 bases, and 11 bases lay in between. The CDR3 has 13 residues. From germline, CDR1 is GTSNPN and CDR2 SVGIG (reference sequence). In this sample, this clonotype turned up a few times. Its antigen is not known. Unfractionated whole blood was the source of the extracted total RNA. TCRdb independently ran MiXCR on the 5' RACE reads; one entry per CDR3 protein. The data show around 100,000 distinct CDR3 sequences, approximately 20% seen once. The sequence derives from a human donor in good health. V and J are TRBV30 and TRBJ1-2; D is unresolved. The CDR3 is CAWSVRSDDGYTF. The CDR3 DNA sequence: TGTGCCTGGAGTGTACGGAGCGATGATGGCTACACCTTC.